This TCR beta chain was identified during a study of cytomegalovirus exposure and HLA in healthy donors. V gave up 4 bases and J gave up 1 base; unmatched junction bases: 3. The CDR3 is 15 residues long. Per the germline V gene, CDR1 is MRHNA and CDR2 is SNTAGT. This clone was seen a few times. The PCR ran on 60 Vbeta and 13 Jbeta primers. Profiled with immunoSEQ multiplex PCR; TCRdb holds only in-frame clones, not every one. The table records approximately 150,000 clones, 75% to 85% of them present only once. This clonotype was sampled from a man aged 50 to 59 in good health and CMV-seropositive. The chain links TRBV6-4 to TRBJ2-3, with TRBD2 matching over 9 bases. The specimen sequenced was PBMCs. As DNA, the CDR3 is TGTGCCAGCAGTGCAATAGCGGGAGGCACAGATACGCAGTATTTT. Residues: CASSAIAGGTDTQYF.